The T cell receptor (beta chain) described here comes from a study of blood T cell repertoires in COVID-19. Study as a whole: The United States, Italy and Spain were the sources of the acute and convalescent COVID-19 samples. Nucleic acid was either cDNA or gDNA, and it came from T cells, B-cell-depleted T cells, or PBMCs.

From germline, CDR1 is SGHAT and CDR2 FQNNGV. The V gene lost 4 bases and the J gene lost 1 base, with 12 bases spanning the gap. The CDR3 loop spans 15 amino acids. Patients in Seattle were enrolled during active infection, then followed longitudinally. Per the original methods: Amplification of reference gene primers was used by the study to estimate nucleated cell counts. TCRdb keeps only in-frame clones here, not all; method: immunoSEQ multiplex PCR. That table gives V, J and clone size, and the DNA gave D and trimming. This table has about 180,000 clones, 80% to 90% appearing once. Material: peripheral blood. The chain is built from TRBV11-2 and TRBJ2-3; a possible D gene is TRBD1 (6 bases). The TCR sequence derives from a woman older than 75 with COVID-19, enrolled during active disease. This chain's CDR3 is CASSYQGLGTDTQYF. CDR3 in DNA: TGTGCCAGCAGCTACCAGGGGCTGGGCACAGATACGCAGTATTTT.